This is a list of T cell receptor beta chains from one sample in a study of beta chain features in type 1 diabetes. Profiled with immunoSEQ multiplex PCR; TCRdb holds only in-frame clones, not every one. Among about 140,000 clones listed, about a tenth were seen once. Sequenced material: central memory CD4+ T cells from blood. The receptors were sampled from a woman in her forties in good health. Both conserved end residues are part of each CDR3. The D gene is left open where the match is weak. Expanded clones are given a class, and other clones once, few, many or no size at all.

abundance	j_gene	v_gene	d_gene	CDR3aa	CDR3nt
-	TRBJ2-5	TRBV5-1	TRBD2	CASSLAVAGGETQYF	TGCGCCAGCAGCTTGGCCGTAGCGGGGGGAGAGACCCAGTACTTC
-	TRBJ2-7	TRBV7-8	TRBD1	CASSLVAGTGVTEQYF	TGTGCCAGCAGCTTAGTTGCCGGGACAGGGGTTACCGAGCAGTACTTC
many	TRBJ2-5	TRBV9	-	CASSVETGAVETQYF	TGTGCCAGCAGCGTAGAGACAGGCGCCGTTGAGACCCAGTACTTC
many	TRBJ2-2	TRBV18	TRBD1	CASSPRDSVTGELFF	TGTGCCAGCTCACCACGGGACAGCGTCACCGGGGAGCTGTTTTTT
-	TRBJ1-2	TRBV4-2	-	CASSRPTDSSGYTF	TGTGCCAGCAGCCGGCCGACAGATTCGTCTGGCTACACCTTC
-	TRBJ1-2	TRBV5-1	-	CASSLAGSNYGYTF	TGCGCCAGCAGCTTAGCAGGGTCGAATTATGGCTACACCTTC
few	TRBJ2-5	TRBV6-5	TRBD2	CASSSWTSGGQETQYF	TGTGCCAGCAGTTCCTGGACTAGCGGGGGGCAAGAGACCCAGTACTTC
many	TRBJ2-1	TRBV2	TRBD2	CASRGLAGGLGEQFF	TGTGCCAGCAGGGGACTAGCGGGGGGGCTGGGTGAGCAGTTCTTC
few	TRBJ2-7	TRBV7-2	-	CASSLNRGSSYEQYF	TGTGCCAGCAGCTTAAATAGGGGGAGCAGCTACGAGCAGTACTTC
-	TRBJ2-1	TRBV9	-	CASSVVPSLGEQFF	TGTGCCAGCAGCGTAGTGCCTAGTTTAGGTGAGCAGTTCTTC
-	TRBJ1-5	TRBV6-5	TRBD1	CASSYSNRGSNQPQHF	TGTGCCAGCAGTTACTCGAACAGGGGGAGCAATCAGCCCCAGCATTTT
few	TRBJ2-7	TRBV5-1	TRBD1	CASSRGQGGSYEQYF	TGCGCCAGCAGCCGGGGACAGGGAGGGTCCTACGAGCAGTACTTC
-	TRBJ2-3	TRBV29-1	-	CSVGLGTDTQYF	TGCAGCGTTGGTCTAGGCACAGATACGCAGTATTTT
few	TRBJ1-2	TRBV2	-	CASSQRGYTF	TGTGCCAGCAGCCAGAGGGGCTACACCTTC
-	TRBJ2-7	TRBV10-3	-	CAISERDNEQYF	TGTGCCATCAGTGAAAGGGACAACGAGCAGTACTTC
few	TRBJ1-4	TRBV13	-	CASSLGRGRTNEKLFF	TGTGCCAGCAGCTTAGGCCGCGGGAGGACTAATGAAAAACTGTTTTTT
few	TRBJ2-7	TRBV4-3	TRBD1	CASSQDLQGVTYEQYF	TGCGCCAGCAGCCAAGATCTGCAGGGGGTAACCTACGAGCAGTACTTC
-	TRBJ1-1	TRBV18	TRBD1	CASSRTGRDTEAFF	TGTGCCAGCTCGCGGACAGGGAGGGACACTGAAGCTTTCTTT
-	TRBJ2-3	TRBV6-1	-	CATSVGGGMDTQYF	TGTGCCACCTCGGTGGGGGGGGGCATGGATACGCAGTATTTT
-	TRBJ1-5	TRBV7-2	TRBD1	CASSLAVGQGSNQPQHF	TGTGCCAGCAGCTTGGCCGTGGGACAGGGGAGCAATCAGCCCCAGCATTTT
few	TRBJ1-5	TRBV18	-	CASSRDDQPQHF	TGTGCCAGCTCACGAGATGATCAGCCCCAGCATTTT
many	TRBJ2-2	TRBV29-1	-	CSVEVGAATGELFF	TGCAGCGTTGAAGTAGGGGCAGCAACCGGGGAGCTGTTTTTT
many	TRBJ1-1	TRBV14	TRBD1	CASSQLGQGTEAFF	TGTGCCAGCAGCCAACTCGGACAGGGCACTGAAGCTTTCTTT
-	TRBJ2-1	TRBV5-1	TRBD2	CASSPGGAANEQFF	TGCGCCAGCAGCCCCGGGGGGGCGGCCAATGAGCAGTTCTTC
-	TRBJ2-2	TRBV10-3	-	CAIRPGTTRTGELFF	TGTGCCATCAGGCCCGGGACAACGAGGACCGGGGAGCTGTTTTTT
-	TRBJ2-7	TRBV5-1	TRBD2	CASSSRGSGGSYEQYF	TGCGCCAGCAGCTCACGGGGGAGCGGGGGAAGTTACGAGCAGTACTTC
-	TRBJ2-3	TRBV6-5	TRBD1	CATYRGDTDTQYF	TGTGCCACCTACAGGGGCGACACAGATACGCAGTATTTT
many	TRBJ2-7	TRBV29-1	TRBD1	CSAWDRGRYEQYF	TGCAGCGCATGGGACAGGGGGCGATACGAGCAGTACTTC
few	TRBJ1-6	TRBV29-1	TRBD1	CSVRTGATYNSPLHF	TGCAGCGTTCGGACAGGGGCAACTTATAATTCACCCCTCCACTTT
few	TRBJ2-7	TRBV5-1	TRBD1	CASSPRQGALYEQYF	TGCGCCAGCAGCCCACGGCAGGGGGCGCTTTACGAGCAGTACTTC